This T cell receptor (beta chain) comes out of a study of cytomegalovirus exposure and HLA in healthy donors. Study observations and caveats: No immune exposure information besides CMV serostatus was available. The authors later found HLA-associated TCR beta chains more clonally expanded than equally common others. The majority of CMV-associated TCR beta chains were reported as apparently HLA-restricted in a later analysis. Earlier analysis looked at TCR beta V segments, and most were productive about 90% or about 30% of the time.

This clone has just a few counts. What it binds is not known. This PCR relied on a set of 60 Vbeta primers and 13 Jbeta primers. Assay: immunoSEQ multiplex PCR; the TCRdb copy retains only in-frame clones and omits some. The sample lists 150,000 to 200,000 clones, around 85% seen once, with 1% to 1.5% in the top ten. Germline-derived CDR1 and CDR2 are LGHNA and YSLEER. CDR3 length: 17 residues. Trimming shortened V by 2 bases and J by 2 bases, and 15 bases separated the two germline ends. Specimen: PBMCs. The J gene is TRBJ1-4, the V gene TRBV4-3; D gene uncertain. This receptor was taken from a man aged 50 to 60 in good health and CMV-seropositive. CDR3 bases: TGCGCCAGCAGCCAAATCATGGAGGTCTCGACTAATGAAAAACTGTTTTTT. Translated, it gives CASSQIMEVSTNEKLFF.